The entry that follows covers one T cell receptor beta chain sequence. The target antigen is unknown. The data derive from a study of T cells in localized non-small cell lung cancer. Study results and limitations: Appearances in adjacent lung were noted for a median approximately 50 of the top 100 tumor clones.

Clones were read by immunoSEQ multiplex PCR, and TCRdb kept only the in-frame ones, dropping some. The sample lists 3,300 or so clones, approximately 21% occurring once. The V gene lost 7 bases and the J gene lost 1 base, with 14 bases spanning the gap. The germline gives CDR1 MDHEN, CDR2 SYDVKM. This CDR3 is 15 amino acids long. V gene TRBV28 combines with J gene TRBJ1-5; a weak D match, TRBD1 (6 bases). This receptor was taken from a female donor at least 60 years old with stage II lung adenocarcinoma. The sample here was lung tumor tissue, taken before any cancer treatment. The CDR3 loop is CASIVGGSSNQPQHF. In DNA form, the CDR3 reads TGTGCCAGCATTGTCGGGGGCTCGAGCAATCAGCCCCAGCATTTT.